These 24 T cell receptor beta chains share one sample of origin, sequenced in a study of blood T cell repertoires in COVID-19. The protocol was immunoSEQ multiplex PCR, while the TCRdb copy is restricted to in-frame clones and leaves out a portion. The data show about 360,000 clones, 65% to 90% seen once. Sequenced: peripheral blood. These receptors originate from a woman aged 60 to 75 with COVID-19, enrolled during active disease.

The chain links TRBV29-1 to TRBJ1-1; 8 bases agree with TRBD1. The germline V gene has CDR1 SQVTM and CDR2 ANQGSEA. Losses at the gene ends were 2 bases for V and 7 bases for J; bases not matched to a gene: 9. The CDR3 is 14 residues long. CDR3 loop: CSVEPQGDYSEAFF. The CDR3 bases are TGCAGCGTTGAACCACAGGGGGATTATAGTGAAGCTTTCTTT.

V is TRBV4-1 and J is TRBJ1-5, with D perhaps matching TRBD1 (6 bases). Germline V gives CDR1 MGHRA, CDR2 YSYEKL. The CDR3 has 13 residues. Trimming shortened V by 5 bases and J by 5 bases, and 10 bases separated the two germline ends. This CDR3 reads CASSGQYDQPQHF. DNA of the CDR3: TGCGCCAGCAGCGGACAGTATGATCAGCCCCAGCATTTT.

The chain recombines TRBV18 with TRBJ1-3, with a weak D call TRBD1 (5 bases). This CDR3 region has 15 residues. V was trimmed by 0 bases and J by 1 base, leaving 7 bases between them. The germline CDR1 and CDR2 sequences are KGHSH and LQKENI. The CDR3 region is CASSPPGESGNTIYF. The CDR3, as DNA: TGTGCCAGCTCACCACCAGGGGAATCTGGAAACACCATATATTTT.

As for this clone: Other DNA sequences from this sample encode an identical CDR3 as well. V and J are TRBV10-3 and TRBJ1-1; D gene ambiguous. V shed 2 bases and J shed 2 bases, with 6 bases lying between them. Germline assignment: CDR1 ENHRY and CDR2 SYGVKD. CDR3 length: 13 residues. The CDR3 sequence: CAISETGNTEAFF. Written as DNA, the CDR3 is TGTGCCATCAGTGAGACGGGTAACACTGAAGCTTTCTTT.

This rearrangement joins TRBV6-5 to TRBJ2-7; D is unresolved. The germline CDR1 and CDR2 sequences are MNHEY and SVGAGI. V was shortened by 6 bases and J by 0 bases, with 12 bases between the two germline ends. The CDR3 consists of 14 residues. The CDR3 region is CASSRVAVSYEQYF. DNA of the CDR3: TGTGCCAGCAGCCGCGTGGCGGTCTCCTACGAGCAGTACTTC.

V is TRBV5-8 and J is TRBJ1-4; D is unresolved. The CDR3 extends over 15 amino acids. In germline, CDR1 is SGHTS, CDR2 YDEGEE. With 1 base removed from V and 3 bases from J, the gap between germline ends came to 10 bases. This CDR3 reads CASSLRPVANEKLFF. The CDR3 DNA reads TGTGCCAGCAGCTTGCGTCCGGTGGCTAATGAAAAACTGTTTTTT.

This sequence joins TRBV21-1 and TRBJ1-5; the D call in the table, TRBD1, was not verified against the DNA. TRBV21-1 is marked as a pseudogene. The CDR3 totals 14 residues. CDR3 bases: TGTGCCAGCAGAGACAGGGACCTCTTTCAGCCCCAGCATTTT. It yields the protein CASRDRDLFQPQHF.

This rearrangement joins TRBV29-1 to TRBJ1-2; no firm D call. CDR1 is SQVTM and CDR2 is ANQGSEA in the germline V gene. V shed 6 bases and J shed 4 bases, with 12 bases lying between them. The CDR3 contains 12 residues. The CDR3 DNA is TGCAGCGTACAGATGAATATCTATGGCTACACCTTC. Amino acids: CSVQMNIYGYTF.

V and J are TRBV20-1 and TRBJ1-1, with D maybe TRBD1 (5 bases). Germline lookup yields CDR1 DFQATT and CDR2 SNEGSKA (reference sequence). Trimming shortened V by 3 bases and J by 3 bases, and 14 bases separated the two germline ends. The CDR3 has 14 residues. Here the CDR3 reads CSASVAGRDTEAFF. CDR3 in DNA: TGCAGTGCTAGTGTAGCAGGGCGCGACACTGAAGCTTTCTTT.

DNA of the CDR3: TGCGCCAGCAGCTTGGCAGGGGCAGGTGGCGGCTACACCTTC. This codes for CASSLAGAGGGYTF. The gene calls are TRBV5-1 and TRBJ1-2, with a tentative D call TRBD1 (6 bases). The CDR3 is 14 residues long. Germline loops: CDR1 SGHRS, CDR2 YFSETQ. Deletions cut 0 bases from V and 8 bases from J, with 14 bases between.

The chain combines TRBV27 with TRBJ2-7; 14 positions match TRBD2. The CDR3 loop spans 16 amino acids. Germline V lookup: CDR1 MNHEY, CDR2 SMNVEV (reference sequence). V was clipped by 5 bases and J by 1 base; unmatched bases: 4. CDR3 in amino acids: CASSLGLAGGSYEQYF. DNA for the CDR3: TGTGCCAGCAGTCTAGGACTAGCGGGGGGATCCTACGAGCAGTACTTC.

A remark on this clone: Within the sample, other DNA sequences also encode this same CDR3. CDR3 protein: CATSRGGTEAFF. The DNA for the CDR3 is TGTGCCACCAGCAGAGGCGGGACTGAAGCTTTCTTT. V is TRBV15 and J is TRBJ1-1; D remains unclear. The germline V gene encodes CDR1 LNHNV and CDR2 YYDKDF (reference sequence). Trimming shortened V by 1 base and J by 5 bases, and 5 bases separated the two germline ends. CDR3 length equals 12 residues.

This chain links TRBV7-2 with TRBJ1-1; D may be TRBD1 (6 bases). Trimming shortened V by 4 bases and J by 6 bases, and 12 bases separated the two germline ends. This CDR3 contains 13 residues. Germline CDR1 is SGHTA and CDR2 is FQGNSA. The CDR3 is CASSSTGTAEAFF. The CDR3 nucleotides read TGTGCCAGCAGCTCAACAGGGACCGCTGAAGCTTTCTTT.

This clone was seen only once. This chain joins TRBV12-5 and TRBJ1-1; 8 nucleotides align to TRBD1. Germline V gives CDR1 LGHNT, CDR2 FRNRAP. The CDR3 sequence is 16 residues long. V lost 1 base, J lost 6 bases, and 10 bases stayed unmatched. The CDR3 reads CASGLASGQVIPEAFF. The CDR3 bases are TGTGCTAGTGGTTTGGCTTCGGGACAGGTAATCCCTGAAGCTTTCTTT.

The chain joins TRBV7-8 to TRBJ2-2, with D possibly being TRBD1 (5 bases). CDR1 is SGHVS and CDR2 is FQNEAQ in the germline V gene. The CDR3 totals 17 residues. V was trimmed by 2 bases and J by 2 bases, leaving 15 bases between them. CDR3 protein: CASSLRLQDLNTGELFF. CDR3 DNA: TGTGCCAGCAGCTTACGTCTACAGGACCTAAACACCGGGGAGCTGTTTTTT.

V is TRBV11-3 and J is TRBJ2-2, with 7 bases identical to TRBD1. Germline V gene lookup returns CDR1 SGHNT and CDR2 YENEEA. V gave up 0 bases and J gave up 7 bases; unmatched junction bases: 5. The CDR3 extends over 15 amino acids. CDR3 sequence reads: CASSLDTGDGGELFF. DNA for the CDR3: TGTGCCAGCAGCTTAGACACAGGGGATGGCGGGGAGCTGTTTTTT. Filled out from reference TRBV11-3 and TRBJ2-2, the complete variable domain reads EAGVVQSPRYKIIEKKQPVAFWCNPISGHNTLYWYLQNLGQGPELLIRYENEEAVDDSQLPKDRFSAERLKGVDSTLKIQPAELGDSAVYLCASSLDTGDGGELFFGEGSRLTVL.

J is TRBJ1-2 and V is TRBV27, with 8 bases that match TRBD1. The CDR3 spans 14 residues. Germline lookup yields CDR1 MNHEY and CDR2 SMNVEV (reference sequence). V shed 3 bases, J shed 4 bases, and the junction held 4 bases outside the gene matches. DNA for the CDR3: TGTGCCAGCAGTTTGACAGGGGAGGGCTATGGCTACACCTTC. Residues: CASSLTGEGYGYTF.

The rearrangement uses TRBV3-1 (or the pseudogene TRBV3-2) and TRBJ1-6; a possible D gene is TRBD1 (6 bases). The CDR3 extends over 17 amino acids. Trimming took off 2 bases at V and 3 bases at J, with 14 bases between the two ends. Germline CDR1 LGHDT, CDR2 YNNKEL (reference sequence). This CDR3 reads CASSQNLVTGYNSPLHF. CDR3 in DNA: TGTGCCAGCAGCCAAAATTTAGTGACAGGCTATAATTCACCCCTCCACTTT.

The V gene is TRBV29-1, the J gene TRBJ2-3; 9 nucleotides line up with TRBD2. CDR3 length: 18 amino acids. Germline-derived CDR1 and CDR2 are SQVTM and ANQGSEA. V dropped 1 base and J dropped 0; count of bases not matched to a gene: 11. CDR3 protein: CSVEGKAGGLISTDTQYF. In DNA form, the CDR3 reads TGCAGCGTTGAAGGAAAAGCGGGGGGCCTAATCAGCACAGATACGCAGTATTTT.

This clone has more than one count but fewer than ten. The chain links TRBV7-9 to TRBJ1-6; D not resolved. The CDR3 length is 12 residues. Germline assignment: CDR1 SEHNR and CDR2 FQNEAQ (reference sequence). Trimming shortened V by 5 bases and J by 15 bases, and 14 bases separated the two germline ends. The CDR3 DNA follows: TGTGCCAGCAGCCGGACCGCGGGTTACCTCCACTTT. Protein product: CASSRTAGYLHF.

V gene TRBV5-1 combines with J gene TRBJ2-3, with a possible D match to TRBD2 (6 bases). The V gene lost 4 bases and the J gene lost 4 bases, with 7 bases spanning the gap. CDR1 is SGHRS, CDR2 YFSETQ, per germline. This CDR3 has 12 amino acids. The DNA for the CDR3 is TGCGCCAGCAGCGGAGGGTCAGATACGCAGTATTTT. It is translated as CASSGGSDTQYF.

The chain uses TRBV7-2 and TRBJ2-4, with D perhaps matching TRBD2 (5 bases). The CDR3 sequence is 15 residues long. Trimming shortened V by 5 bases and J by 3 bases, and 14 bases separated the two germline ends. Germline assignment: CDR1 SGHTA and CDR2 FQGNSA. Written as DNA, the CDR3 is TGTGCCAGCAGCCGGGGTGTAGGGTACAAAAACATTCAGTACTTC. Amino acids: CASSRGVGYKNIQYF.

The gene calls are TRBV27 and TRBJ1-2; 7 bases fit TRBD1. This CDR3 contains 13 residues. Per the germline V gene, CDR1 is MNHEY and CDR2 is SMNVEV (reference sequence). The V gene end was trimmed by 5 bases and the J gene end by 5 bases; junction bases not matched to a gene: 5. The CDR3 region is CASSPVRGYGYTF. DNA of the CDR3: TGTGCCAGCAGTCCCGTCAGGGGGTATGGCTACACCTTC.

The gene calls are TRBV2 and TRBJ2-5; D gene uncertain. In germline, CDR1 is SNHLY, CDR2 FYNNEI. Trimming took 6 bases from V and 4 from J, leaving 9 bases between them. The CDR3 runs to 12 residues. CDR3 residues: CASRERGETQYF. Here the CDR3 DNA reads TGTGCCAGCAGAGAGAGAGGAGAGACCCAGTACTTC.